The clone carrying this TCR beta chain was counted between two and nine times. Its antigen is still unknown. PCR or immunohistochemistry showed mismatch repair deficiency in every enrolled patient. TCR sequencing covered a few patients who responded to pembrolizumab. The source of the sample is a study of PD-1 blockade in mismatch repair-deficient tumors. Whole-study context: Enrolled 2013-2016, patients had progressing, pretreated mismatch repair-deficient cancers of around 12 types.

CDR1 is MNHNS, CDR2 SASEGT, per germline. This CDR3 has 13 amino acids. Trimming took 5 bases from V and 11 from J; bases not matched to a gene: 9. Study results and caveats: After pembrolizumab, tumor-resident clones rose rapidly, then generally contracted before radiologic responses.

The protocol was immunoSEQ multiplex PCR, while the TCRdb copy is restricted to in-frame clones and leaves out a portion. The top ten hold roughly 8.1% of the sample, which has roughly 50,000 clones, over 70% seen once. The V and J genes are TRBV6-1 and TRBJ1-1; 9 nucleotides agree with TRBD1. Specimen: peripheral blood, collected about 20 weeks after starting pembrolizumab. The sequence derives from an adult with mismatch repair-deficient cancer. The CDR3 bases are TGTGCCAGCAGTACCGGGACAGGGATTCGCGCTTTCTTT. Translated, it gives CASSTGTGIRAFF.